These 32 T cell receptor beta chains were sequenced from one sample in a study of CD8+CD57+ T cells in acquired aplastic anemia. Flow cytometry had shown expanded CD8+CD57+ cells in the patients chosen for sequencing. Using genomic DNA as the template, TCR beta VDJ and CDR3 profiling was carried out. TCRdb re-called the reads with MiXCR, one entry per CDR3 protein. This table holds 450,000 to 550,000 distinct CDR3 sequences, roughly a third found once. Sequences were obtained from sorted CD4+, CD8+, or CD8+CD57+ T cells (not recorded which) from PBMCs. These receptors all come from a human donor with aplastic anemia.

The gene calls are TRBV6-1 and TRBJ2-7; D ambiguous. Germline lookup yields CDR1 MNHNS and CDR2 SASEGT. The CDR3 loop spans 13 amino acids. V was clipped by 3 bases and J by 6 bases, with 12 bases between them. The CDR3 loop reads CASSEGLGSEQYF. The CDR3 nucleotides read TGTGCCAGCAGTGAGGGCCTGGGGTCCGAGCAGTACTTC.

In this sample, this clonotype turned up many times. The rearrangement joins TRBV7-9 to TRBJ2-5; 10 positions match TRBD1. CDR3 length: 16 residues. Per the germline V gene, CDR1 is SEHNR and CDR2 is FQNEAQ (reference sequence). The V and J ends lost 1 base and 5 bases, in that order; junction bases with no gene match: 7. CDR3: CASSLDPGQGMETQYF. The CDR3 DNA is TGTGCCAGCAGCTTAGACCCGGGACAGGGGATGGAGACCCAGTACTTC.

The chain has TRBV20-1 and TRBJ1-1; no reliable D call. The CDR3 covers 12 residues. The ends were cut back, 4 bases at V and 2 bases at J, with 8 bases in the middle. Germline V gene lookup returns CDR1 DFQATT and CDR2 SNEGSKA (reference sequence). CDR3: CSAIRVNTEAFF. The CDR3 DNA reads TGCAGTGCTATTAGGGTCAACACTGAAGCTTTCTTT.

This clonotype has ten or more counts. This chain joins TRBV2 and TRBJ2-7; D possibly matches TRBD1 or TRBD2 (7 bases each). V lost 8 bases, J lost 7 bases, and 15 bases lay in between. This CDR3 has 12 amino acids. Germline CDR1 is SNHLY and CDR2 is FYNNEI. The CDR3 here is CASSTGREEQYF. CDR3 nucleotide sequence: TGTGCCAGCTCGACAGGGCGGGAGGAGCAGTACTTC.

This sequence joins TRBV11-2 and TRBJ1-2; 7 bases are shared with TRBD1. With 7 bases clipped from V and 3 bases from J, the junction kept 8 bases outside the gene matches. The CDR3 length is 14 residues. Germline CDR1 and CDR2: SGHAT and FQNNGV. The CDR3 DNA is TGTGCCAGCAAGACGACAGGGTCCGACTATGGCTACACCTTC. It codes for CASKTTGSDYGYTF.

The rearrangement uses TRBV25-1 and TRBJ2-7; tentative D call: TRBD2 (6 bases). Germline assignment: CDR1 MGHDK and CDR2 SYGVNS. The CDR3 runs 18 residues. Deletions cut 5 bases from V and 0 bases from J, with 23 bases between. This CDR3 reads CASSLEAGMDLSSYEQYF. DNA of the CDR3: TGTGCCAGCAGTTTAGAGGCGGGAATGGACCTAAGCTCCTACGAGCAGTACTTC.

CDR3 coding DNA: TGTGCCAGCAGTGATACCACCAGGTCCAGGCAGTTCTTC. Its translation: CASSDTTRSRQFF. The rearrangement joins TRBV25-1 to TRBJ2-1; unclear D gene. Trimming removed 3 bases from V and 12 bases from J, with 15 bases in between. Germline V gene lookup returns CDR1 MGHDK and CDR2 SYGVNS. The CDR3 has 13 amino acids.

This clonotype showed up many times. The V call is TRBV25-1, the J call TRBJ1-2, with D maybe TRBD1 (5 bases). Trimming left V 6 bases short and J 4 bases short, with 12 bases between. Germline CDR1 is MGHDK and CDR2 is SYGVNS. This CDR3 has 13 residues. CDR3 DNA sequence: TGTGCCAGCAGGGAACCTAGGGGCTATGGCTACACCTTC. Protein sequence: CASREPRGYGYTF.

This clonotype was recorded at least ten times. This chain joins TRBV7-9 and TRBJ2-7, with TRBD1 identical over 8 bases. Germline CDR1 reads SEHNR; CDR2 reads FQNEAQ (reference sequence). This CDR3 is built from 14 residues. The ends lost 5 bases at V and 3 bases at J; junction bases unmatched: 6. In DNA, the CDR3 is TGTGCCAGCAGCGCCGGACAGGGCCTCTACGAGCAGTACTTC. This encodes CASSAGQGLYEQYF.

This clonotype was observed a few times. V usage is TRBV11-2 and J usage is TRBJ1-6; D is possibly TRBD1 (6 bases). CDR1 SGHAT and CDR2 FQNNGV come from the germline V gene. The CDR3 contains 18 residues. V lost 5 bases and J 0 bases, leaving 17 bases between the germline ends. The CDR3 nucleotides read TGTGCCAGCAGCAGAAGACAGGCCCAGAGCTCCTATAATTCACCCCTCCACTTT. This encodes CASSRRQAQSSYNSPLHF.

The V gene is TRBV4-3, the J gene TRBJ1-3; D ambiguous. V was trimmed by 0 bases and J by 3 bases, leaving 12 bases between them. Germline values: CDR1 LGHNA, CDR2 YSLEER. The CDR3 has 16 residues. The CDR3 reads CASSQDTRLGGNTIYF. CDR3 sequence (DNA): TGCGCCAGCAGCCAAGATACGAGGCTAGGTGGAAACACCATATATTTT.

The CDR3 DNA is TGTGCCAGCAGGACCGGACTAGCGGGGGTCACTGAAGCTTTCTTT. Protein product: CASRTGLAGVTEAFF. The chain has TRBV2 and TRBJ1-1; D possibly corresponds to TRBD1 (5 bases). Deletions cut 6 bases from V and 4 bases from J, with 18 bases between. There are 15 residues in the CDR3. The germline V gene encodes CDR1 SNHLY and CDR2 FYNNEI.

This clonotype was recorded at least ten times. This rearrangement joins TRBV7-8 to TRBJ2-3, with D possibly being TRBD2 (6 bases). The CDR3 covers 15 residues. Per the germline V gene, CDR1 is SGHVS and CDR2 is FQNEAQ. Trimming removed 7 bases at V and 0 bases at J, with 14 bases between. In nucleotides, the CDR3 is TGTGCCAGCACCCCTAGCGCGACTAGCACAGATACGCAGTATTTT. Protein: CASTPSATSTDTQYF.

This clonotype was recorded many times. The chain employs TRBV7-9 and TRBJ1-4; no clear D. The CDR3 consists of 14 residues. The germline gives CDR1 SEHNR, CDR2 FQNEAQ (reference sequence). V was pared by 4 bases and J by 11 bases, with 17 bases between. The CDR3 DNA sequence: TGTGCCAGCAGCTCCCCCCTAGGTTCTGAGAAACTGTTTTTT. This codes for CASSSPLGSEKLFF.

This clonotype has at least ten counts. This chain uses TRBV7-2 with TRBJ2-5, with D uncertain. Germline loops: CDR1 SGHTA, CDR2 FQGNSA. The CDR3 is 14 amino acids. V was trimmed by 2 bases and J by 2 bases, leaving 9 bases between them. The CDR3 DNA sequence: TGTGCCAGCAGCTTAAATACTGTTCAAGAGACCCAGTACTTC. Amino acid sequence: CASSLNTVQETQYF.

This clonotype was detected many times. The CDR3: CSASHPPGYSGYTF. The CDR3, as DNA: TGCAGTGCTAGTCACCCCCCGGGATACTCTGGCTACACCTTC. The chain recombines TRBV20-1 with TRBJ1-2; D unresolved. This CDR3 has 14 residues. Germline assignment: CDR1 DFQATT and CDR2 SNEGSKA (reference sequence). V was shortened by 3 bases and J by 7 bases, with 18 bases between the two germline ends.

About this clonotype: This may arise from a read error, as a much more abundant clone is one base away. This sequence joins TRBV20-1 and TRBJ1-2, with D perhaps matching TRBD1 (5 bases). Trimming removed 6 bases at V and 5 bases at J, with 22 bases between. CDR1 is DFQATT and CDR2 is SNEGSKA in the germline V gene (reference sequence). The CDR3 contains 15 residues. The CDR3 here is CSAPSPAGKAYGYTF. The CDR3 nucleotides read TGCAGTGCCCCCTCGCCCGCAGGGAAGGCTTATGGCTACACCTTC.

Turning to this clonotype: A read error is possible here, since a much larger clone lies one base away. The chain has TRBV19 and TRBJ2-7, with 10 bases matching TRBD2. Per germline, CDR1 LNHDA and CDR2 SQIVND (reference sequence). CDR3 length: 14 residues. CDR3 sequence: CASSMTSGLYVQYF. CDR3 in DNA: TGTGCCAGTAGTATGACTAGCGGGTTGTACGTGCAGTACTTC.

This clonotype has only a few counts. The chain combines TRBV6-1 with TRBJ2-7; a weak D match, TRBD1 (6 bases). The germline V gene encodes CDR1 MNHNS and CDR2 SASEGT. The germline V and J ends were trimmed by 2 bases and 4 bases, with 9 bases remaining between them. This CDR3 contains 13 residues. The DNA for the CDR3 is TGTGCCAGCAGTGAAAGGGACATGTACGAGCAGTACTTC. It encodes CASSERDMYEQYF.

The chain recombines TRBV27 with TRBJ2-1; D unclear. The CDR3 contains 13 residues. The germline CDR1 and CDR2 sequences are MNHEY and SMNVEV (reference sequence). V dropped 1 base and J dropped 7 bases, with 8 bases sitting between them. CDR3 protein: CASSLLPVNEQFF. Here the CDR3 DNA reads TGTGCCAGCAGTTTATTACCCGTGAATGAGCAGTTCTTC.

Worth noting for this clonotype: A read error may be the cause here, since a much bigger clone is one base away. The chain joins TRBV25-1 to TRBJ1-4; D is uncertain. V lost 5 bases and J lost 4, with 8 bases in between. The CDR3 has 13 amino acids. Per germline, CDR1 MGHDK and CDR2 SYGVNS. The CDR3 is CASSRRSNEKLFF. For the CDR3, the DNA is TGTGCCAGCAGTAGACGGAGTAATGAAAAACTGTTTTTT.

This clonotype was seen at least ten times. The chain recombines TRBV2 with TRBJ1-1; TRBD1 matches 8 bases. Per germline, CDR1 SNHLY and CDR2 FYNNEI. This CDR3 has 13 amino acids. Trimming at V came to 0 bases and at J to 8 bases, leaving 2 bases not matched to a gene. The CDR3 sequence: CASSEARTGEAFF. CDR3 bases: TGTGCCAGCAGTGAAGCGAGGACAGGGGAAGCTTTCTTT.

This clonotype was seen ten or more times. V gene TRBV11-1 combines with J gene TRBJ1-6; D uncertain. The CDR3 runs to 16 residues. The ends were cut back, 0 bases at V and 6 bases at J, with 12 bases in the middle. In germline, CDR1 is SGHAT, CDR2 FQDESV (reference sequence). CDR3 region: CASSLARQPSNSPLHF. The CDR3 nucleotides are TGTGCCAGCAGCTTAGCTCGGCAGCCTTCTAATTCACCCCTCCACTTT.

Comment on this clonotype: Just one base apart from a much larger clone, this may be a read error. V is TRBV20-1 and J is TRBJ1-6; D is uncertain. CDR3 length: 16 residues. Germline V gene data show CDR1 as DFQATT and CDR2 as SNEGSKA (reference sequence). The chain's CDR3 is CSARDSVSSYNSPPHF. CDR3 nucleotides: TGCAGTGCTAGAGATAGCGTGAGCTCCTATAATTCACCCCCCCACTTT.

This clonotype has only a few counts. The chain links TRBV25-1 to TRBJ2-3; 9 bases match TRBD1. The CDR3 runs to 15 residues. Germline V gene sequence: CDR1 MGHDK, CDR2 SYGVNS. V shed 8 bases, J shed 1 base, and the junction held 7 bases outside the gene matches. In DNA form, the CDR3 reads TGTGCCAGCCGCCCTAGGACAGGGGGCACAGATACGCAGTATTTT. This gives the protein CASRPRTGGTDTQYF.

This clonotype occurred a few times. The chain recombines TRBV15 with TRBJ1-6, with unresolved D. V was pared by 4 bases and J by 10 bases, with 14 bases between. The germline CDR1 and CDR2 sequences are LNHNV and YYDKDF (reference sequence). The CDR3 sequence is 14 residues long. The CDR3 sequence is CATSIGVVDSPLHF. The CDR3 DNA is TGTGCCACCAGCATTGGGGTAGTTGACTCACCCCTCCACTTT.

This clonotype was counted a single time. Compared with germline, one end of the junction differs, possibly owing to a read error. V and J are TRBV6-1 and TRBJ1-5; 11 bases align to TRBD1. CDR3 length equals 17 residues. The germline gives CDR1 MNHNS, CDR2 SASEGT. This CDR3 reads CAISEALGQGAGQPQHF. CDR3 nucleotide sequence: TGTGCCATCAGTGAAGCGCTTGGACAGGGGGCAGGTCAGCCCCAGCATTTT.

This clonotype was observed a handful of times. The gene calls are TRBV7-1 and TRBJ2-7; tentative D call: TRBD2 (6 bases). TRBV7-1 qualifies as an ORF whose function is uncertain. Trimming stripped 3 bases from V and 7 bases from J, with 34 bases between. The CDR3 has 20 residues. The CDR3, as DNA: TGTGCCAGCAGCTCGGGTGTCTTATGGGAGGATATCTCCTACGATCGGGAGCAGTACTTC. Encoded protein: CASSSGVLWEDISYDREQYF.

The chain has TRBV25-1 and TRBJ1-2; tentative D call: TRBD1 (5 bases). Trimming cost V 6 bases and J 8 bases, with 16 bases left between them. In germline, CDR1 is MGHDK, CDR2 SYGVNS. The CDR3 totals 13 residues. CDR3 DNA sequence: TGTGCCAGCAGGTTGACGTGGGGCGGGGGCTACACCTTC. Its translation: CASRLTWGGGYTF.

This clonotype has a handful of counts. The CDR3 loop reads CSARDLRTSGPYEQYF. The CDR3 coding sequence is TGCAGTGCTAGAGATCTCCGTACTAGCGGACCCTACGAGCAGTACTTC. The chain employs TRBV20-1 and TRBJ2-7; 8 positions match TRBD2. The V and J ends lost 0 bases and 2 bases, in that order; junction bases with no gene match: 9. CDR1 DFQATT and CDR2 SNEGSKA come from the germline V gene (reference sequence). CDR3 length equals 16 residues.

This clonotype has only one observation. The chain combines TRBV12-3 or TRBV12-4 with TRBJ1-2; weak D call: TRBD1 (6 bases). The CDR3 runs 16 residues. Trimming removed 7 bases at V and 3 bases at J, with 21 bases between. In DNA form, the CDR3 reads TGTGCCAGCAATTCCCATTTCAGGGGTGAGGACTATGGCTACACCTTC. Its protein is CASNSHFRGEDYGYTF.

There are a few counts of this clonotype. CDR3 nucleotides: TGTGCCAGCAGCCTCCCGAGAGAGGGGGGGAATGGCTACACCTTC. Protein sequence: CASSLPREGGNGYTF. V usage is TRBV11-1 and J usage is TRBJ1-2; a possible D gene is TRBD1 (6 bases). The V gene lost 5 bases and the J gene lost 6 bases, with 19 bases spanning the gap. Per germline, CDR1 SGHAT and CDR2 FQDESV (reference sequence). The CDR3 length is 15 residues.